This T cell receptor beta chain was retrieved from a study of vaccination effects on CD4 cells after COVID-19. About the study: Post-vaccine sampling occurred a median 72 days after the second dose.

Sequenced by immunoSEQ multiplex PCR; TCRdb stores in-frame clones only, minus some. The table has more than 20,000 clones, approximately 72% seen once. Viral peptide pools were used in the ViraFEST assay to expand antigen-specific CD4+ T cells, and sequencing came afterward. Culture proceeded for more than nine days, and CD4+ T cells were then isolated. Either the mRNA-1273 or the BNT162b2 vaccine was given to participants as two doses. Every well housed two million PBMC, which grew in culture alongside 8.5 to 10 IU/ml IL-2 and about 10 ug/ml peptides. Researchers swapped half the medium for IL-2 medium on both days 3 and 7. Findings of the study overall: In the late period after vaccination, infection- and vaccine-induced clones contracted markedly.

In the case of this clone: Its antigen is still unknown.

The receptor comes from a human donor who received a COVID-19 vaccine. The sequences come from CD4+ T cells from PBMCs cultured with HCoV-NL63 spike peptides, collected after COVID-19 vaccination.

Written as DNA, the CDR3 is TGCAGCGTTTATGCCGGGTACACCGGGGAGCTGTTTTTT. Translating it yields CSVYAGYTGELFF. The rearrangement links TRBV29-1 to TRBJ2-2; D not resolved. The germline V gene encodes CDR1 SQVTM and CDR2 ANQGSEA. The CDR3 is 13 amino acids. Trimming removed 5 bases at V and 3 bases at J, with 10 bases between.